The 31 T cell receptor beta chains listed next were all sequenced from one sample in a study of T cells after yellow fever vaccination. TCRdb recomputed calls from the 5' RACE reads with MiXCR, one row per CDR3 protein. The sample holds approximately 250,000 distinct CDR3 sequences, approximately 6.7% seen once. This specimen consisted of CD4+ T cells sorted from PBMCs, obtained on the day of the yellow fever booster vaccination. Receptors were obtained from a young man who received the YFV17D yellow fever vaccine.

The V call is TRBV6-6, the J call TRBJ1-5; D gene ambiguous. Trimming removed 4 bases at V and 6 bases at J, with 10 bases between. CDR1 is MNHNY and CDR2 is SVGAGI in the germline V gene (reference sequence). The CDR3 contains 13 residues. Here the CDR3 reads CASSSLGAQPQHF. CDR3 nucleotide sequence: TGTGCCAGCAGTTCCCTTGGCGCTCAGCCCCAGCATTTT.

This chain connects TRBV6-1 to TRBJ2-6, with unresolved D. Germline V gives CDR1 MNHNS, CDR2 SASEGT. The CDR3 covers 14 residues. Trimming pared 6 bases from V and 4 bases from J, leaving 10 bases between. The CDR3 sequence: CASRGSTGANVLTF. The CDR3 DNA reads as TGTGCCAGCAGGGGGTCCACGGGGGCCAACGTCCTGACTTTC.

This clonotype was seen only a few times. V gene TRBV4-2 combines with J gene TRBJ2-1; 8 nucleotides match TRBD2. There are 17 residues in the CDR3. Trimming at V came to 0 bases and at J to 3 bases, leaving 7 bases not matched to a gene. CDR1 LGHNA and CDR2 YNFKEQ come from the germline V gene. CDR3 bases: TGTGCCAGCAGCCAAGATGGCTCGGGAGGGGTCTACAATGAGCAGTTCTTC. This gives the protein CASSQDGSGGVYNEQFF.

This clonotype was observed a handful of times. This sequence joins TRBV2 and TRBJ2-7; D gene uncertain. CDR1 is SNHLY, CDR2 FYNNEI, per germline. Between the trimmed V and J ends, which lost 9 bases and 5 bases, there was a span of 8 bases. The CDR3 loop spans 10 amino acids. CDR3 region: CASSLDEQYF. The DNA for the CDR3 is TGTGCCAGTTCCCTGGACGAGCAGTACTTC.

This clonotype was found many times. This chain links TRBV6-5 with TRBJ2-7, with no clear D. Between the trimmed V and J ends, which lost 5 bases and 2 bases, there was a span of 13 bases. Germline V gene sequence: CDR1 MNHEY, CDR2 SVGAGI. The CDR3 contains 14 residues. The CDR3 bases are TGTGCCAGCAGTCGAGCCGTAGGAGCCTACGAGCAGTACTTC. Residues: CASSRAVGAYEQYF.

This clonotype has just a few counts. The chain links TRBV18 to TRBJ2-2; 10 bases are shared with TRBD1. The CDR3 consists of 20 residues. J lost 0 bases, V lost 6 bases, and 16 bases had no gene match. CDR1 and CDR2 from the germline V gene are KGHSH and LQKENI. CDR3 sequence (DNA): TGTGCCAGCTCGTCCGTCACGGGACAGGGGCGCTTCGCGAACACCGGGGAGCTGTTTTTT. As protein: CASSSVTGQGRFANTGELFF.

This clonotype was seen only a few times. This chain links TRBV5-1 with TRBJ2-1; a weak D match, TRBD1 (5 bases). The CDR3 has 14 residues. The ends were cut back, 4 bases at V and 6 bases at J, with 14 bases in the middle. Looked up from germline, CDR1 is SGHRS and CDR2 is YFSETQ. CDR3 protein: CASSPLGAGNEQFF. The CDR3 nucleotides read TGCGCCAGCAGCCCCTTAGGGGCAGGCAATGAGCAGTTCTTC.

This clonotype was recorded many times. The chain employs TRBV5-1 and TRBJ2-7, with 9 nucleotides matching TRBD2. The junction had 6 bases not matched to a gene; V was cut back by 4 bases and J by 7 bases. Germline V gene sequence: CDR1 SGHRS, CDR2 YFSETQ. This CDR3 comprises 13 residues. CDR3: CASSPVAGEEQYF. DNA for the CDR3: TGCGCCAGCAGCCCCGTAGCGGGAGAAGAGCAGTACTTC.

This clonotype was observed a few times. V gene TRBV6-1 combines with J gene TRBJ2-7, with TRBD1 matching 7 bases. Germline V gene data show CDR1 as MNHNS and CDR2 as SASEGT. V lost 6 bases, J lost 2 bases, and 10 bases stayed unmatched. This CDR3 comprises 15 residues. CDR3 in amino acids: CASRGDRVRPYEQYF. Written as DNA, the CDR3 is TGTGCCAGCAGGGGTGACAGGGTACGACCCTACGAGCAGTACTTC.

This clonotype showed up many times. The chain combines TRBV18 with TRBJ2-1, with D possibly being TRBD2 (6 bases). CDR1 and CDR2 (germline): KGHSH, LQKENI. The CDR3 totals 16 residues. Trimming took off 2 bases at V and 2 bases at J, with 13 bases between the two ends. This chain's CDR3 is CASSPGMAGTYNEQFF. The CDR3 nucleotides read TGTGCCAGCTCACCAGGTATGGCGGGGACCTACAATGAGCAGTTCTTC.

Notes on this clonotype: This may be a read error, as it is one base from a much larger clone. V usage is TRBV6-2 or TRBV6-3 and J usage is TRBJ2-5, with D hard to call. The CDR3 totals 17 residues. Trimming took 1 base from V and 1 from J, leaving 16 bases between them. Germline CDR1 and CDR2: MNHEY and SVGEGT. This chain's CDR3 is CASSYLPPNQIQETQYF. DNA for the CDR3: TGTGCCAGCAGTTACTTGCCTCCTAACCAAATCCAAGAGACCCAGTACTTC.

This clonotype was recorded a few times. The genes are TRBV6-5 and TRBJ2-1; 9 positions match TRBD1. Trimming removed 7 bases from V and 5 bases from J; junction bases left unmatched: 6. Germline values: CDR1 MNHEY, CDR2 SVGAGI. This CDR3 spans 14 amino acids. Here the CDR3 DNA reads TGTGCCAGCAACAAACAGGGGGCTAACAATGAGCAGTTCTTC. This sequence encodes CASNKQGANNEQFF.

This clonotype was observed a few times. The rearrangement links TRBV20-1 to TRBJ2-1; 9 bases map to TRBD2. Germline lookup yields CDR1 DFQATT and CDR2 SNEGSKA (reference sequence). Losses at the gene ends were 8 bases for V and 0 bases for J; bases not matched to a gene: 14. This CDR3 region has 17 residues. CDR3 in DNA: TGCAGTACCCGCGGCCCTAGCGGGACTAGCTCCTACAATGAGCAGTTCTTC. This encodes CSTRGPSGTSSYNEQFF.

The V call is TRBV5-4, the J call TRBJ1-1; a weak D match, TRBD1 (6 bases). Trimming stripped 4 bases from V and 10 bases from J, with 14 bases between. Germline CDR1 is SGHNT and CDR2 is YYREEE (reference sequence). The length of the CDR3 is 12 residues. The CDR3 nucleotides are TGTGCCAGCAGCACCGAAGGGGGTTTAGCTTTCTTT. It is translated as CASSTEGGLAFF.

This clonotype has ten or more counts. This sequence joins TRBV29-1 and TRBJ2-3; 9 bases are shared with TRBD2. V was pared by 2 bases and J by 3 bases, with 3 bases of the junction left unmatched. This CDR3 is built from 14 residues. Per the germline V gene, CDR1 is SQVTM and CDR2 is ANQGSEA. The CDR3 is CSVENSGRTDTQYF. Here the CDR3 DNA reads TGCAGCGTTGAAAATAGCGGGAGAACAGATACGCAGTATTTT.

Remarks on this clonotype: A much bigger clone sits one base away, suggesting this may be a read error. The CDR3 does not close with the conserved phenylalanine or tryptophan, likely indicating a read error. The rearrangement links TRBV10-3 to TRBJ2-1; perhaps D is TRBD1 or TRBD2 (5 bases each). The CDR3 length is 15 residues. The V end lost 3 bases, the J end lost 3 bases, and 12 bases lay between the germline ends. Germline V gene data show CDR1 as ENHRY and CDR2 as SYGVKD. Here the CDR3 DNA reads TGTGCCATCAGTGATTCAGGGACGGACTACAATGAGCAGTTCCTC. Protein: CAISDSGTDYNEQFL.

The V gene is TRBV18, the J gene TRBJ2-1; 12 positions agree with TRBD2. Trimming removed 3 bases from V and 7 bases from J; junction bases left unmatched: 4. The CDR3 has 15 residues. Germline V CDR1 and CDR2: KGHSH, LQKENI. Here the CDR3 reads CASSPGGLAGNEQFF. CDR3 bases: TGTGCCAGCTCACCCGGAGGACTAGCGGGAAATGAGCAGTTCTTC.

This clonotype appeared many times. This chain links TRBV11-2 with TRBJ2-1, with a weak D call TRBD2 (6 bases). The CDR3 consists of 13 residues. Trimming left V 10 bases short and J 3 bases short, with 13 bases between. From germline, CDR1 is SGHAT and CDR2 FQNNGV. CDR3 loop: CATVRGGYNEQFF. For the CDR3, the DNA is TGTGCCACCGTCCGGGGAGGCTACAATGAGCAGTTCTTC.

The chain combines TRBV5-1 with TRBJ2-1; D is possibly TRBD1 (6 bases). The V gene lost 3 bases and the J gene lost 4 bases, with 11 bases spanning the gap. This CDR3 has 14 amino acids. Germline V gene data show CDR1 as SGHRS and CDR2 as YFSETQ. The CDR3: CASSSGTPYNEQFF. Here the CDR3 DNA reads TGCGCCAGCAGCTCCGGGACACCTTACAATGAGCAGTTCTTC.

CDR3 amino acids: CASSLVRDRAYEQYF. The CDR3 DNA reads as TGTGCCAGCAGCCTCGTCCGGGACAGGGCGTACGAGCAGTACTTC. The chain carries TRBV7-8 and TRBJ2-7; 9 positions agree with TRBD1. The V gene's germline CDR1 is SGHVS and CDR2 FQNEAQ. This CDR3 comprises 15 residues. V lost 5 bases, J lost 4 bases, and 9 bases stayed unmatched.

This clonotype occurred a few times. The rearrangement joins TRBV4-2 to TRBJ2-7; a weak D match, TRBD2 (5 bases). In germline, CDR1 is LGHNA, CDR2 YNFKEQ. The CDR3 extends over 15 amino acids. V was cut by 0 bases and J by 3 bases, with 12 bases left in between. CDR3: CASSQEARAGYEQYF. The CDR3 bases are TGTGCCAGCAGCCAAGAAGCTAGGGCGGGCTACGAGCAGTACTTC.

This clonotype was observed many times. DNA of the CDR3: TGCAGCGTTGAAGATCATAAGGCAGGAGGCAATCAGCCCCAGCATTTT. Translating gives CSVEDHKAGGNQPQHF. V usage is TRBV29-1 and J usage is TRBJ1-5; D remains unclear. Between the trimmed V and J ends, which lost 0 bases and 2 bases, there was a span of 14 bases. CDR3 length equals 16 residues. Germline V gene lookup returns CDR1 SQVTM and CDR2 ANQGSEA.

This clonotype has at least ten counts. The chain carries TRBV27 and TRBJ2-5, with 9 positions matching TRBD2. CDR1 and CDR2 (germline): MNHEY, SMNVEV (reference sequence). J gave up 4 bases and V 4 bases, and 7 bases lay outside the gene matches. The CDR3 length is 15 residues. The CDR3 DNA follows: TGTGCCAGCAGTTGGAGGCGGGAGGGCCGAGAGACCCAGTACTTC. Translated, it gives CASSWRREGRETQYF.

This clonotype was counted many times. The V call is TRBV2, the J call TRBJ2-5, with TRBD2 as a possible D gene (6 bases). This CDR3 has 13 residues. Between the trimmed V and J ends, which lost 10 bases and 5 bases, there was a span of 17 bases. Germline V lookup: CDR1 SNHLY, CDR2 FYNNEI. The DNA for the CDR3 is TGTGCCACCGCGGGACCACCTGGCGAGACCCAGTACTTC. Encoded protein: CATAGPPGETQYF.

This clonotype was counted a few times. The V call is TRBV18, the J call TRBJ1-4; D is undetermined. In germline, CDR1 is KGHSH, CDR2 LQKENI. Trimming removed 2 bases at V and 7 bases at J, with 14 bases between. The CDR3 is made up of 15 amino acids. The CDR3 reads CASSPLEGRGEKLFF. The CDR3, as DNA: TGTGCCAGCTCACCATTGGAGGGTCGGGGTGAAAAACTGTTTTTT.

With respect to this clonotype: At one end the junction does not follow the germline gene, possibly because of a read error. CDR3 residues: CASSSRDRGREHYF. The CDR3 bases are TGCGCCAGCAGCTCGAGGGACAGGGGTCGTGAGCACTACTTC. The chain couples TRBV5-1 to TRBJ2-7, with 10 positions matching TRBD1. CDR1 is SGHRS and CDR2 is YFSETQ in the germline V gene. This CDR3 spans 14 amino acids.

The CDR3 DNA reads as TGTGCCAGCGGCCTTGGGCCCCTCTACGAGCAGTACTTC. Protein sequence: CASGLGPLYEQYF. The chain uses TRBV5-5 and TRBJ2-7; D gene unclear. Trimming pared 7 bases from V and 3 bases from J, leaving 14 bases between. The germline V gene encodes CDR1 SGHKS and CDR2 YYEKEE (reference sequence). The CDR3 has 13 residues. Full variable domain (rest looked up from reference TRBV5-5 and TRBJ2-7): DAGVTQSPTHLIKTRGQQVTLRCSPISGHKSVSWYQQVLGQGPQFIFQYYEKEERGRGNFPDRFSARQFPNYSSELNVNALLLGDSALYLCASGLGPLYEQYFGPGTRLTVT.

This clonotype was recorded many times. V gene TRBV20-1 combines with J gene TRBJ2-7; the D is unclear. The germline CDR1 and CDR2 sequences are DFQATT and SNEGSKA (reference sequence). Trimming removed 3 bases at V and 2 bases at J, with 8 bases between. The CDR3 sequence is 12 residues long. The CDR3 region is CSARHLTYEQYF. CDR3 sequence (DNA): TGCAGTGCTAGGCACCTTACCTACGAGCAGTACTTC.

V gene TRBV20-1 combines with J gene TRBJ2-7; possibly TRBD1 for D (5 bases). Germline V lookup: CDR1 DFQATT, CDR2 SNEGSKA (reference sequence). Trimming stripped 4 bases from V and 5 bases from J, with 15 bases between. This CDR3 is 13 amino acids long. The CDR3 sequence: CSATGQGGNEQYF. Here the CDR3 DNA reads TGCAGTGCTACTGGGCAGGGTGGCAACGAGCAGTACTTC.

This clonotype was counted a few times. The chain carries TRBV20-1 and TRBJ2-1, with TRBD2 matching 7 bases. In germline, CDR1 is DFQATT, CDR2 SNEGSKA (reference sequence). J gave up 1 base and V 4 bases, and 13 bases lay outside the gene matches. This CDR3 is 17 amino acids long. The CDR3 loop reads CSAILDGASGSYNEQFF. CDR3 DNA: TGCAGTGCTATATTGGATGGGGCTAGCGGATCCTACAATGAGCAGTTCTTC.

This clonotype has at least ten counts. The chain carries TRBV7-2 and TRBJ2-5; either TRBD1 or TRBD2 may supply D (5 bases each). The CDR3 is made up of 15 amino acids. Trimming cost V 1 base and J 2 bases, with 11 bases left between them. The V gene's germline CDR1 is SGHTA and CDR2 FQGNSA. The CDR3 protein is CASSLGGWGQETQYF. CDR3 DNA: TGTGCCAGCAGCTTAGGGGGATGGGGGCAAGAGACCCAGTACTTC. The variable domain in full, with the rest retrieved from reference TRBV7-2 and TRBJ2-5, is GAGVSQSPSNKVTEKGKDVELRCDPISGHTALYWYRQSLGQGLEFLIYFQGNSAPDKSGLPSDRFSAERTGGSVSTLTIQRTQQEDSAVYLCASSLGGWGQETQYFGPGTRLLVL.